The T cell receptor (beta chain) described here comes from a study of beta chain features in type 1 diabetes. Regarding the study as a whole: Sequencing the cDNA could make cells with high TCR expression show up more than they should. Patients with type 1 diabetes showed fewer VDJ junction insertions and more deletions. Among patients with Type 1 diabetes, TCRB CDR3s were moderately but significantly shorter in every one of the four CD4+ subsets.

Donors underwent one heparinised blood draw, 95 to 150 mL on average. Since all of the isolated RNA was reverse transcribed, expressed TCRB transcripts were what got sequenced. Only in-frame clones appear in the TCRdb table, and some are missing; sequencing was by immunoSEQ multiplex PCR. This sample has some 500,000 clones, with about an eighth found just once. As for this clone: Its antigen is unidentified.

The CDR3 is made up of 17 amino acids. CDR1 and CDR2 from the germline V gene are SGHRS and YFSETQ. V gave up 0 bases and J gave up 0 bases, with 15 bases separating them. Sequenced sample: naive CD4+ T cells from blood. The chain couples TRBV5-1 to TRBJ1-1; TRBD1 might be the D (6 bases). The receptor comes from a woman under 30 in good health. CDR3 sequence (DNA): TGCGCCAGCAGCTTGGTTCAGGGGAATTCCCTGAACACTGAAGCTTTCTTT. Amino acids: CASSLVQGNSLNTEAFF.